The 22 T cell receptor beta chains below all came from one sample that was sequenced in a study of shared clonotypes between healthy human individuals. This table comes from immunoSEQ multiplex PCR, and its TCRdb copy is limited to in-frame clones, with some not included. Among around 1.5 million clones, 95% to 99% were seen once, and the ten largest hold around 0.47%. Source material: naive CD4+ T cells sorted from blood. This sample's subset: CD45RA+ positively selected. The receptors stem from a man aged 30-40 years in good health.

The genes are TRBV27 and TRBJ2-2, with 9 bases lining up with TRBD2. Germline values: CDR1 MNHEY, CDR2 SMNVEV (reference sequence). The trim removed 6 bases at V and 7 bases at J, leaving 3 bases unmatched. The CDR3 length is 13 residues. In DNA form, the CDR3 reads TGTGCCAGCAGGGTTAGCGGGAGCGGGGAGCTGTTTTTT. Protein product: CASRVSGSGELFF.

This clone was observed a single time. The V call is TRBV28, the J call TRBJ2-3; no clear D gene. Germline assignment: CDR1 MDHEN and CDR2 SYDVKM. V was clipped by 8 bases and J by 0 bases, with 12 bases between them. The CDR3 is made up of 14 amino acids. For the CDR3, the DNA is TGTGCCAGCGGCGGCGGCTCTAGCACAGATACGCAGTATTTT. Amino acids: CASGGGSSTDTQYF.

The V and J genes are TRBV19 and TRBJ1-5; D is uncertain. Trimming took 5 bases from V and 5 from J, leaving 13 bases between them. The CDR3 totals 14 residues. Germline CDR1 LNHDA, CDR2 SQIVND (reference sequence). CDR3 amino acids: CASSLQSVDQPQHF. The CDR3 DNA is TGTGCCAGTAGTCTCCAGAGTGTTGATCAGCCCCAGCATTTT.

The rearrangement joins TRBV18 to TRBJ2-2; D is perhaps TRBD1 or TRBD2 (6 bases each). Germline V CDR1 and CDR2: KGHSH, LQKENI. The CDR3 runs to 17 residues. V shed 2 bases and J shed 0 bases, with 13 bases lying between them. This chain's CDR3 is CASSPKQGLSNTGELFF. The DNA for the CDR3 is TGTGCCAGCTCACCAAAACAGGGACTGTCGAACACCGGGGAGCTGTTTTTT.

This chain connects TRBV18 to TRBJ1-1; no clear D gene. This CDR3 has 16 residues. Germline loops: CDR1 KGHSH, CDR2 LQKENI. V lost 3 bases and J 3 bases, leaving 17 bases between the germline ends. CDR3 sequence reads: CASSPRFGLPDTEAFF. The CDR3 region has the DNA TGTGCCAGCTCACCTCGGTTCGGTCTCCCGGACACTGAAGCTTTCTTT.

The V gene is TRBV30, the J gene TRBJ2-3, with TRBD1 matching 8 bases. Germline CDR1 reads GTSNPN; CDR2 reads SVGIG (reference sequence). V lost 1 base and J lost 3; bases outside the gene matches: 6. There are 15 residues in the CDR3. CDR3: CAWSADRGWTDTQYF. The DNA for the CDR3 is TGTGCCTGGAGTGCAGACAGGGGATGGACAGATACGCAGTATTTT.

This chain links TRBV7-9 with TRBJ2-2; 8 nucleotides match TRBD1. The V gene's germline CDR1 is SEHNR and CDR2 FQNEAQ (reference sequence). V lost 8 bases and J lost 4; bases outside the gene matches: 6. CDR3 size: 14 residues. CDR3 sequence reads: CASGRTGSTGELFF. The CDR3 region has the DNA TGTGCCAGCGGACGGACAGGGAGCACCGGGGAGCTGTTTTTT.

V usage is TRBV19 and J usage is TRBJ1-1; D call uncertain. The CDR3 spans 13 residues. Trimming removed 3 bases at V and 0 bases at J, with 5 bases between. Germline V gene sequence: CDR1 LNHDA, CDR2 SQIVND (reference sequence). CDR3: CASSMIMNTEAFF. The CDR3 region has the DNA TGTGCCAGTAGTATGATTATGAACACTGAAGCTTTCTTT.

The chain has TRBV9 and TRBJ2-5; D might be TRBD1 or TRBD2, each matching 6 bases. Germline loops: CDR1 SGDLS, CDR2 YYNGEE. V gave up 0 bases and J gave up 5 bases, with 17 bases separating them. There are 16 residues in the CDR3. The CDR3 reads CASSVEGGSTVETQYF. CDR3 sequence (DNA): TGTGCCAGCAGCGTAGAGGGGGGCTCCACAGTCGAGACCCAGTACTTC.

As to this clone: Other DNA sequences in this specimen translate into the identical CDR3. The genes are TRBV11-2 and TRBJ1-1, with TRBD1 matching 7 bases. Germline-derived CDR1 and CDR2 are SGHAT and FQNNGV. The V segment lost 0 bases and the J segment 4 bases; nucleotides outside the gene matches: 2. This CDR3 is built from 14 residues. This chain's CDR3 is CASSLDRGVTEAFF. For the CDR3, the DNA is TGTGCCAGCAGCTTAGACAGGGGGGTCACTGAAGCTTTCTTT.

This chain's CDR3 is CASSQVHRNTEAFF. The CDR3 region has the DNA TGCGCCAGCAGCCAAGTTCACAGGAACACTGAAGCTTTCTTT. The V gene is TRBV4-3, the J gene TRBJ1-1; no clear D gene. The CDR3 extends over 14 amino acids. Germline CDR1 reads LGHNA; CDR2 reads YSLEER. V lost 1 base, J lost 1 base, and 7 bases lay in between.

This sequence joins TRBV27 and TRBJ2-7; D perhaps matches TRBD2 (5 bases). This CDR3 has 15 residues. Looked up from germline, CDR1 is MNHEY and CDR2 is SMNVEV (reference sequence). V shed 6 bases and J shed 2 bases, with 17 bases lying between them. Here the CDR3 reads CASRLSDGITYEQYF. The CDR3 DNA sequence: TGTGCCAGCAGGTTGAGCGACGGGATAACCTACGAGCAGTACTTC.

This clone showed up just once. This sequence joins TRBV7-2 and TRBJ2-1, with 8 bases aligning to TRBD2. Germline CDR1 reads SGHTA; CDR2 reads FQGNSA. This CDR3 has 16 residues. V was pared by 1 base and J by 5 bases, with 7 bases of the junction left unmatched. The CDR3 loop reads CASSLVLAGFNNEQFF. Here the CDR3 DNA reads TGTGCCAGCAGCTTAGTTCTAGCGGGCTTCAACAATGAGCAGTTCTTC.

A word on this clone: One end of the junction varies from germline; a read error may be responsible. CDR3 DNA: TGTGCCAGTAGAGAAACAGGGGAATCCTACGAGCAGTACTTT. Translation: CASRETGESYEQYF. The V gene is TRBV19, the J gene TRBJ2-7, with TRBD1 matching over 7 bases. Germline V gene data show CDR1 as LNHDA and CDR2 as SQIVND (reference sequence). The CDR3 extends over 14 amino acids.

The gene calls are TRBV29-1 and TRBJ2-7, with TRBD2 identical over 9 bases. With V trimmed by 5 bases and J by 2 bases, 4 bases remained unmatched. Germline V gene sequence: CDR1 SQVTM, CDR2 ANQGSEA. The CDR3 loop spans 13 amino acids. CDR3 protein: CSVSASGTYEQYF. The CDR3 nucleotides read TGCAGCGTTTCGGCTAGCGGGACCTACGAGCAGTACTTC.

This clone was recorded only once. This rearrangement joins TRBV18 to TRBJ1-5, with TRBD1 identical over 8 bases. Germline-derived CDR1 and CDR2 are KGHSH and LQKENI. CDR3 length equals 18 residues. J was trimmed by 3 bases and V by 3 bases; bases with no gene match: 13. The CDR3 here is CASSPLRQGIGNNQPQHF. The CDR3 DNA reads TGTGCCAGCTCACCTCTTCGACAGGGGATTGGGAACAATCAGCCCCAGCATTTT.

This chain uses TRBV28 with TRBJ1-2, with a possible D match to TRBD1 (6 bases). The length of the CDR3 is 18 residues. The germline gives CDR1 MDHEN, CDR2 SYDVKM. The V end lost 8 bases, the J end lost 4 bases, and 29 bases lay between the germline ends. CDR3 region: CASSSLGARGNPSYGYTF. CDR3 sequence (DNA): TGTGCCAGCTCCTCCCTCGGGGCCAGGGGCAACCCGAGCTATGGCTACACCTTC.

The chain uses TRBV4-3 and TRBJ2-1; 11 nucleotides line up with TRBD2. The CDR3 consists of 17 residues. Germline V gene data show CDR1 as LGHNA and CDR2 as YSLEER. With V trimmed by 1 base and J by 7 bases, 9 bases remained unmatched. CDR3 sequence reads: CASSQGGLAELHNEQFF. As DNA, the CDR3 is TGCGCCAGCAGCCAAGGGGGACTAGCGGAGCTACATAATGAGCAGTTCTTC.

The chain carries TRBV27 and TRBJ2-7; unclear D gene. Germline values: CDR1 MNHEY, CDR2 SMNVEV (reference sequence). Between the trimmed V and J ends, which lost 0 bases and 1 base, there was a span of 10 bases. There are 15 residues in the CDR3. CDR3 protein: CASSLSWGISYEQYF. The CDR3 DNA follows: TGTGCCAGCAGTTTATCTTGGGGTATATCCTACGAGCAGTACTTC.

The J gene is TRBJ1-5, the V gene TRBV4-1, with 10 bases identical to TRBD1. The germline CDR1 and CDR2 sequences are MGHRA and YSYEKL. Germline trimming cut 3 bases from V and 2 bases from J; bases unmatched to any gene: 7. The CDR3 spans 17 residues. This chain's CDR3 is CASSHKGQGVGNQPQHF. CDR3 nucleotide sequence: TGCGCCAGCAGCCACAAAGGACAGGGGGTTGGCAATCAGCCCCAGCATTTT.

The V call is TRBV6-5, the J call TRBJ1-2, with TRBD1 matching over 7 bases. Germline V lookup: CDR1 MNHEY, CDR2 SVGAGI. J lost 0 bases, V lost 0 bases, and 1 base had no gene match. The CDR3 totals 15 residues. CDR3 sequence reads: CASSYSGQPNYGYTF. The DNA of the CDR3 is TGTGCCAGCAGTTACTCGGGACAGCCTAACTATGGCTACACCTTC.

In regard to this clone: The identical CDR3 is also encoded by other nucleotide sequences in the sample. V gene TRBV20-1 combines with J gene TRBJ2-3; D call uncertain. The germline gives CDR1 DFQATT, CDR2 SNEGSKA (reference sequence). There are 11 residues in the CDR3. Trimming stripped 4 bases from V and 2 bases from J, with 4 bases between. The CDR3 spells CSAKITDTQYF. In nucleotides, the CDR3 is TGCAGTGCTAAGATCACAGATACGCAGTATTTT.